A selection of T cell receptor beta chains follows, all from one sample in a study of cytomegalovirus exposure and HLA in healthy donors. Sequencing was performed with immunoSEQ multiplex PCR; in TCRdb, only in-frame clones are kept and a portion is missing. Here the sample spans 150,000 to 200,000 clones, 60% to 85% being singletons. Sequences were obtained from PBMCs. The receptors here all came from a female donor in good health and CMV-seronegative. Each CDR3 is given with its conserved first and last residue. D genes are given only for firm matches. Size is stated for part of the rows, as once, few or many counts, or as a class when the clone is expanded.

>-|-|TRBJ1-1|TRBV28
CASTIGTEAFF
TGTGCCAGCACCATCGGGACTGAAGCTTTCTTT
>-|-|TRBJ2-5|TRBV5-1
CASSLNAGMQETQYF
TGCGCCAGCAGCTTGAATGCGGGGATGCAAGAGACCCAGTACTTC
>-|TRBD1|TRBJ1-1|TRBV5-1
CASSLRQGMNTEAFF
TGCGCCAGCAGCCTACGACAGGGGATGAACACTGAAGCTTTCTTT
>-|-|TRBJ1-5|TRBV2
CASSGLQGNQPQHF
TGTGCCAGCAGTGGTTTGCAGGGGAATCAGCCCCAGCATTTT
>-|TRBD2|TRBJ2-7|TRBV30
CAWRRTSYHEQYF
TGTGCCTGGAGAAGGACTAGCTACCACGAGCAGTACTTC
>-|TRBD1|TRBJ1-6|TRBV27
CASSAGQDYSPLHF
TGTGCCAGCAGTGCGGGACAGGATTATTCACCCCTCCACTTT
>few|TRBD2|TRBJ2-1|TRBV27
CASSAIAGGPYNEQFF
TGTGCCAGCAGTGCCATAGCGGGAGGGCCCTACAATGAGCAGTTCTTC
>-|-|TRBJ1-3|TRBV28
CASSTDSDGNTIYF
TGTGCCAGCAGTACAGATAGTGATGGAAACACCATATATTTT
>-|TRBD2|TRBJ2-1|TRBV29-1
CSVEREYGNEQFF
TGCAGCGTTGAGCGGGAGTACGGGAATGAGCAGTTCTTC
>-|TRBD1|TRBJ2-2|TRBV19
CASSPQGQGWGELFF
TGTGCCAGTAGCCCTCAGGGACAGGGATGGGGGGAGCTGTTTTTT
>-|TRBD2|TRBJ2-3|TRBV7-3
CASSRNAGGPDTQYF
TGTGCCAGCAGCCGGAACGCGGGGGGGCCAGATACGCAGTATTTT
>-|TRBD1|TRBJ1-2|TRBV30
CAWRGDRGDYGYTF
TGTGCCTGGAGGGGGGACAGGGGGGACTATGGCTACACCTTC
>-|TRBD2|TRBJ2-3|TRBV7-8
CASRHRSGAGGRSSTDTQYF
TGTGCCAGCCGACACCGCTCCGGGGCGGGGGGCCGATCTAGCACAGATACGCAGTATTTT